This TCR beta chain was observed in a study of T cell clones after liver transplantation. Overall study: Timepoints were pre-transplant, pre-withdrawal, and after withdrawal was completed or failed.

Trimming took 2 bases from V and 1 from J; bases not matched to a gene: 15. Germline V gene data show CDR1 as SEHNR and CDR2 as FQNEAQ (reference sequence). The CDR3 is made up of 19 amino acids. This clone was picked up a small number of times. Clones were sequenced by immunoSEQ multiplex PCR, and TCRdb holds only the in-frame ones, with some missing. The sample includes over 60,000 clones, about four fifths of them seen just once. Sequenced here: CD4+ T cells from blood, sampled before liver transplant. The receptor's source is a human donor who received a liver transplant. The chain has TRBV7-9 and TRBJ2-7; 9 bases match TRBD1. For the CDR3, the DNA is TGTGCCAGCAGCTTAAGACCACCTCTCTCCGGGACAGGGTCCTACGAGCAGTACTTC. Protein product: CASSLRPPLSGTGSYEQYF.